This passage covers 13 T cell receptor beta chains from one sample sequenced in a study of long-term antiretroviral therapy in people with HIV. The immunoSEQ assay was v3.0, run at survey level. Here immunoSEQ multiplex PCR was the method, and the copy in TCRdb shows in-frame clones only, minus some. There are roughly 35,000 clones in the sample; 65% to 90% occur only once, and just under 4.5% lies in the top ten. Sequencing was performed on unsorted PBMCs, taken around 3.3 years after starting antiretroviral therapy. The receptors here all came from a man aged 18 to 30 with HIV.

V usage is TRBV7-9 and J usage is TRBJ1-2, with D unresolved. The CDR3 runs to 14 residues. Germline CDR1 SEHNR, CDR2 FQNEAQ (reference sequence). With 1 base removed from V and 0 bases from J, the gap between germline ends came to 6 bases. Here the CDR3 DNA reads TGTGCCAGCAGCTTAGTCAGTACTAACTATGGCTACACCTTC. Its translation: CASSLVSTNYGYTF. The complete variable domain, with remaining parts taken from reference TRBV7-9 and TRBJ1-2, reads DTGVSQNPRHKITKRGQNVTFRCDPISEHNRLYWYRQTLGQGPEFLTYFQNEAQLEKSRLLSDRFSAERPKGSFSTLEIQRTEQGDSAMYLCASSLVSTNYGYTFGSGTRLTVV.

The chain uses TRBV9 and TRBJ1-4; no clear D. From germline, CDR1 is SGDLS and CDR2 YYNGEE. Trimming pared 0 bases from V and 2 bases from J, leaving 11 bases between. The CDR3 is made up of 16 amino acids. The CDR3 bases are TGTGCCAGCAGCGTAGGGTTCGGGTCGACTAATGAAAAACTGTTTTTT. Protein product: CASSVGFGSTNEKLFF. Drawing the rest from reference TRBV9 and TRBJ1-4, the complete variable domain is DSGVTQTPKHLITATGQRVTLRCSPRSGDLSVYWYQQSLDQGLQFLIQYYNGEERAKGNILERFSAQQFPDLHSELNLSSLELGDSALYFCASSVGFGSTNEKLFFGSGTQLSVL.

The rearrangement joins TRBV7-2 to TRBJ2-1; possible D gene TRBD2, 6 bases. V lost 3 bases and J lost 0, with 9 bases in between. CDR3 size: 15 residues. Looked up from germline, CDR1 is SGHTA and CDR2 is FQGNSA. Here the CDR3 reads CASSFSGFSYNEQFF. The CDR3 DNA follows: TGTGCCAGCAGCTTTAGCGGCTTCTCCTACAATGAGCAGTTCTTC.

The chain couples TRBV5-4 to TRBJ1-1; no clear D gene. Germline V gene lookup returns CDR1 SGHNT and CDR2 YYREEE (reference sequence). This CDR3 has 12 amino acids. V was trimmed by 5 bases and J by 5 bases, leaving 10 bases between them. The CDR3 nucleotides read TGTGCCAGCAGATACCTCGGAACTGAAGCTTTCTTT. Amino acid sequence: CASRYLGTEAFF.

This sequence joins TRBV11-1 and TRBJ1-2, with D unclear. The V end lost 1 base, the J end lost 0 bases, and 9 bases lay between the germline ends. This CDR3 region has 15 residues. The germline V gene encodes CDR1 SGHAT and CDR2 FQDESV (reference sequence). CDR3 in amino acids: CASSLGADTNYGYTF. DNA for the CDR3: TGTGCCAGCAGCTTAGGAGCGGATACTAACTATGGCTACACCTTC.

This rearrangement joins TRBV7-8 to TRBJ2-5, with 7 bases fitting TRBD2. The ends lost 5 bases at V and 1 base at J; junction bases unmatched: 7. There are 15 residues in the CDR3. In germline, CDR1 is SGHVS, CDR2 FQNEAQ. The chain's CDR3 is CASSPLTSAQETQYF. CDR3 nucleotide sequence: TGTGCCAGCAGCCCCCTAACTAGCGCCCAAGAGACCCAGTACTTC.

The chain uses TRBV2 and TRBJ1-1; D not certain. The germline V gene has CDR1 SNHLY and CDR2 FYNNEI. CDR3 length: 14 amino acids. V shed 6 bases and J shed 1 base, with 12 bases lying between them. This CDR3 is CASSPTLGNTEAFF. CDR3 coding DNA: TGTGCCAGCAGCCCTACACTGGGGAACACTGAAGCTTTCTTT.

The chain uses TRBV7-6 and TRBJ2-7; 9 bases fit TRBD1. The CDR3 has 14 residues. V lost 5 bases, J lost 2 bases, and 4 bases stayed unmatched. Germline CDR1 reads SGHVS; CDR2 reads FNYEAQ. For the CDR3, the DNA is TGTGCCAGCAGCCCGGGACAGGGCCCCTACGAGCAGTACTTC. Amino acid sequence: CASSPGQGPYEQYF.

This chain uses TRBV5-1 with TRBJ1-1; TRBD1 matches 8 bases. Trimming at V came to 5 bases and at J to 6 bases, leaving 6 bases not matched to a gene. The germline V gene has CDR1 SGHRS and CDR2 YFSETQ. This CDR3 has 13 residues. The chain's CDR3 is CASRPGQGSEAFF. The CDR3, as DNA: TGCGCCAGCAGACCAGGACAGGGCTCTGAAGCTTTCTTT.

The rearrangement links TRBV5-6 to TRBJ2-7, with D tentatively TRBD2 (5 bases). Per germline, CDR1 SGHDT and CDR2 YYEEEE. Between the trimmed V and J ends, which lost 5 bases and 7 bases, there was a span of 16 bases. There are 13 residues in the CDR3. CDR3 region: CASRRVPVEEQYF. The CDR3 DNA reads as TGTGCCAGCAGGCGGGTCCCGGTGGAGGAGCAGTACTTC.

The CDR3 loop reads CASSQGHEQFF. The CDR3 DNA is TGTGCCAGCAGCCAGGGCCATGAGCAGTTCTTC. The gene calls are TRBV14 and TRBJ2-1, with no clear D. V dropped 3 bases and J dropped 8 bases, with 5 bases sitting between them. From germline, CDR1 is SGHDN and CDR2 FVKESK. This CDR3 contains 11 residues.

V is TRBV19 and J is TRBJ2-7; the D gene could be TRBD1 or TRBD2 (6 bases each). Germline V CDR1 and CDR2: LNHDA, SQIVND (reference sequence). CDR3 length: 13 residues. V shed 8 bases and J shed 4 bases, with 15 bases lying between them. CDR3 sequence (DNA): TGTGCCAGTGAGGGGGGAGAGAGATACGAGCAGTACTTC. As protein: CASEGGERYEQYF. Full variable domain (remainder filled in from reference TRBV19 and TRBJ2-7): DGGITQSPKYLFRKEGQNVTLSCEQNLNHDAMYWYRQDPGQGLRLIYYSQIVNDFQKGDIAEGYSVSREKKESFPLTVTSAQKNPTAFYLCASEGGERYEQYFGPGTRLTVT.

CDR3: CASSLLGGGDYGYTF. The CDR3 DNA sequence: TGTGCCAGCAGCTTACTCGGCGGAGGGGACTATGGCTACACCTTC. The chain is built from TRBV7-8 and TRBJ1-2, with a weak D call TRBD1 (5 bases). Germline V gives CDR1 SGHVS, CDR2 FQNEAQ. The CDR3 has 15 residues. Trimming stripped 2 bases from V and 3 bases from J, with 13 bases between.